This TCR beta chain appears in the sequencing data of a study of shared clonotypes between healthy human individuals. As for the study in general: Serving as donors were two women and three men, whose ages spanned 18 to 49. General observations from the study: Despite large depth, rarefaction showed incomplete sorted-subset sequencing. In several donors, around 5% of naive CD4 clonotypes appeared in common.

This clone was seen a single time. Its target is not known. Repertoires were generated with immunoSEQ multiplex PCR, while TCRdb's copy carries only in-frame clones and drops some. The sample lists 500,000 or so clones, approximately 95% occurring once. V lost 6 bases, J lost 13 bases, and 16 bases lay in between. The CDR3 extends over 13 amino acids. CDR1 and CDR2 (germline): SEHNR, FQNEAQ (reference sequence). What was sequenced was naive CD4+ T cells sorted from blood. Stated subset: CD45RA+ positively selected. This sequence originates from a woman between 25 and 40 years old in good health. V usage is TRBV7-9 and J usage is TRBJ1-6; a weak D match, TRBD1 (5 bases). In nucleotides, the CDR3 is TGTGCCAGCAGTCGGCAGGGAGTCTTTCCCCTCCACTTT. Protein sequence: CASSRQGVFPLHF.